Each of the 6 T cell receptor beta chains below was sequenced from the same sample in a study of blood T cell repertoires in COVID-19. Profiled with immunoSEQ multiplex PCR; TCRdb holds only in-frame clones, not every one. The table shows some 29,000 clones, with 80% to 90% occurring only once. The sequencing input was peripheral blood. These receptors all come from a human donor in a cohort sampled during active COVID-19.

CDR3 nucleotide sequence: TGTGCCAGCAGCGTAGAGGCCTCGCGGAGGCAGTATTTT. It codes for CASSVEASRRQYF. This rearrangement joins TRBV9 to TRBJ2-3; no reliable D call. The V and J ends lost 0 bases and 11 bases respectively, with 13 bases between them. CDR3 length: 13 residues. Germline V gene sequence: CDR1 SGDLS, CDR2 YYNGEE. The full variable domain, in which reference TRBV9 and TRBJ2-3 provide the parts outside the CDR3, is DSGVTQTPKHLITATGQRVTLRCSPRSGDLSVYWYQQSLDQGLQFLIQYYNGEERAKGNILERFSAQQFPDLHSELNLSSLELGDSALYFCASSVEASRRQYFGPGTRLTVL.

The chain employs TRBV7-3 and TRBJ1-6; D possibly corresponds to TRBD1 (5 bases). The CDR3 runs to 16 residues. The germline gives CDR1 SGHTA, CDR2 FQGTGA. The V gene lost 2 bases and the J gene lost 5 bases, with 13 bases spanning the gap. The CDR3 spells CASSLVAGRHNSPLHF. As DNA, the CDR3 is TGTGCCAGCAGCTTAGTTGCAGGGCGGCATAATTCACCCCTCCACTTT.

The chain carries TRBV9 and TRBJ1-4; TRBD1 aligns across 8 bases. Trimming cost V 3 bases and J 8 bases; bases outside gene matches: 6. Germline loops: CDR1 SGDLS, CDR2 YYNGEE. The CDR3 covers 14 residues. This CDR3 reads CASSGKGQAEKLFF. CDR3 bases: TGTGCCAGCAGCGGAAAGGGACAGGCCGAAAAACTGTTTTTT.

The rearrangement uses TRBV10-3 and TRBJ1-3, with 10 bases matching TRBD1. CDR1 ENHRY and CDR2 SYGVKD come from the germline V gene. This CDR3 spans 17 amino acids. V dropped 0 bases and J dropped 4; count of bases not matched to a gene: 6. This CDR3 is CAISESTGTGAGNTIYF. The CDR3 DNA reads as TGTGCCATCAGTGAGTCAACAGGGACAGGGGCAGGAAACACCATATATTTT.

This chain uses TRBV20-1 with TRBJ2-1, with TRBD2 identical over 8 bases. V lost 3 bases and J lost 1; bases outside the gene matches: 5. From germline, CDR1 is DFQATT and CDR2 SNEGSKA (reference sequence). The CDR3 runs 15 residues. Here the CDR3 reads CSASQAGVSYNEQFF. As DNA, the CDR3 is TGCAGTGCTAGTCAAGCGGGGGTATCCTACAATGAGCAGTTCTTC.

The J gene is TRBJ2-3, the V gene TRBV20-1; the match to TRBD2 covers 7 bases. The junction had 5 bases not matched to a gene; V was cut back by 3 bases and J by 2 bases. In germline, CDR1 is DFQATT, CDR2 SNEGSKA (reference sequence). CDR3 size: 14 residues. CDR3 DNA: TGCAGTGCTAGTGGGACTACATACACAGATACGCAGTATTTT. This sequence encodes CSASGTTYTDTQYF.